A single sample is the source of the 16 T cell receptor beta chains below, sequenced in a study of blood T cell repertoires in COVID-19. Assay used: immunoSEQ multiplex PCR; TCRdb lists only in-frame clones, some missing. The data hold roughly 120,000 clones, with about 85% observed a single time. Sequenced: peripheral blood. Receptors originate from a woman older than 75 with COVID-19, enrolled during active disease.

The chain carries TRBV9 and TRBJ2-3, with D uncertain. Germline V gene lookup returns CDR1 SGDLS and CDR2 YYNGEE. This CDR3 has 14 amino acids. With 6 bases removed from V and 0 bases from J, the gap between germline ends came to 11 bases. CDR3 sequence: CASNSRSSTDTQYF. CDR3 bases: TGTGCCAGCAACTCTCGTTCTAGCACAGATACGCAGTATTTT.

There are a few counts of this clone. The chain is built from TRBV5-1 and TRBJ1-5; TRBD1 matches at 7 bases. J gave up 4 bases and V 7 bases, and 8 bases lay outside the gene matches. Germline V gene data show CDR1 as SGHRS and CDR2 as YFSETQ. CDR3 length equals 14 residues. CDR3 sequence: CASSTGSGNQPQHF. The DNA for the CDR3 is TGCGCCAGCTCGACAGGGTCTGGGAATCAGCCCCAGCATTTT.

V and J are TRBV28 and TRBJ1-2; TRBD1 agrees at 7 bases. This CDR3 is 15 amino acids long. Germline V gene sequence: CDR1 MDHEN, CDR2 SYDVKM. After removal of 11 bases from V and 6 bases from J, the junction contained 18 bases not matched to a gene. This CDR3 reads CAGEPPRGRGNGYTF. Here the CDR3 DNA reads TGTGCCGGCGAACCTCCGAGGGGCAGGGGGAATGGCTACACCTTC.

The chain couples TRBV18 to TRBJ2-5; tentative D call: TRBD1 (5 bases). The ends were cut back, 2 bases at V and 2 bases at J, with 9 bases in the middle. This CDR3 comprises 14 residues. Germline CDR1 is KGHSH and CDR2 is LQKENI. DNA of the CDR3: TGTGCCAGCTCACCAGGGGCAGTTCAAGAGACCCAGTACTTC. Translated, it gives CASSPGAVQETQYF.

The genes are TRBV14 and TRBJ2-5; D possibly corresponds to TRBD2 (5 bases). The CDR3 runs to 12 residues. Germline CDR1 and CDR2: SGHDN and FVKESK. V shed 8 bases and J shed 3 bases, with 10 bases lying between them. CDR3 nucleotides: TGTGCCAGCTCATACGGGGAAGAGACCCAGTACTTC. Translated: CASSYGEETQYF.

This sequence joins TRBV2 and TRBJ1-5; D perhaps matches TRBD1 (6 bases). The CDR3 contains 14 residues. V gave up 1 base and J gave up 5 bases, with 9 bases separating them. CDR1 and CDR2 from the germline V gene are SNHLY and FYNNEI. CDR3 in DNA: TGTGCCAGCAGTGAAGGCAGGGGAGATCAGCCCCAGCATTTT. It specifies CASSEGRGDQPQHF.

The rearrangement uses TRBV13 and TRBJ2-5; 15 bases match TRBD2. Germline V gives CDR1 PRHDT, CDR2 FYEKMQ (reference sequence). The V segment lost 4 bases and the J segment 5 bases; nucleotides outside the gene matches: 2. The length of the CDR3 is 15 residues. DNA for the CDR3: TGTGCCAGCAGCTCAGGACTAGCGGGAGGGGAGACCCAGTACTTC. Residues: CASSSGLAGGETQYF.

The CDR3 DNA reads as TGTGCCAGCAGTTATCTCTCCGGACAGGGGGCTTACTACGAGCAGTACTTC. It is translated as CASSYLSGQGAYYEQYF. The chain is built from TRBV27 and TRBJ2-7; 11 nucleotides match TRBD1. V was pared by 4 bases and J by 3 bases, with 11 bases of the junction left unmatched. The CDR3 length is 17 residues. Germline V gene sequence: CDR1 MNHEY, CDR2 SMNVEV (reference sequence).

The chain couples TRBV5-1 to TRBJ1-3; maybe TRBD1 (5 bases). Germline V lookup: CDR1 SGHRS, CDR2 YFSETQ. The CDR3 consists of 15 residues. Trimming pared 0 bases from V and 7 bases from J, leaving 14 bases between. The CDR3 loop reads CASSLDIGEYNTIYF. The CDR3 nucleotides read TGCGCCAGCAGCTTGGATATAGGGGAATATAACACCATATATTTT.

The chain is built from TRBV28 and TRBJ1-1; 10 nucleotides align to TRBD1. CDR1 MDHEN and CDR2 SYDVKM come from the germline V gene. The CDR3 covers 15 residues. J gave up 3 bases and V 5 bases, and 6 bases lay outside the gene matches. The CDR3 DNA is TGTGCCAGCAGTAGGGGACAGGGGTGGGACACTGAAGCTTTCTTT. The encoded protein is CASSRGQGWDTEAFF.

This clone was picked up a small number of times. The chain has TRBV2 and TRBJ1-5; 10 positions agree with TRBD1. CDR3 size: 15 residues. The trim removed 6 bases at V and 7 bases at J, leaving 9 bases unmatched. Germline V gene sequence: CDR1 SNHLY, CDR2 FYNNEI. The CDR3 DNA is TGTGCCAGCAGGGGGACAGGGGAGGTGGGGCAGCCCCAGCATTTT. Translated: CASRGTGEVGQPQHF.

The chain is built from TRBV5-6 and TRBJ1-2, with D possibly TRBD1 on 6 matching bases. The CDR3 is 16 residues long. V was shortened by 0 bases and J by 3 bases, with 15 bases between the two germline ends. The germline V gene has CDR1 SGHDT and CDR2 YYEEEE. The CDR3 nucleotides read TGTGCCAGCAGCTTGGGAAAGACAGGATGGCACTATGGCTACACCTTC. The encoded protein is CASSLGKTGWHYGYTF.

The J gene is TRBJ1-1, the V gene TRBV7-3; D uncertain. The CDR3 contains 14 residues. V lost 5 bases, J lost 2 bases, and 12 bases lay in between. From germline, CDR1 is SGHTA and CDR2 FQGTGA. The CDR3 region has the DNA TGTGCCAGCAGCCTCCGGGGAAGTAACACTGAAGCTTTCTTT. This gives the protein CASSLRGSNTEAFF.

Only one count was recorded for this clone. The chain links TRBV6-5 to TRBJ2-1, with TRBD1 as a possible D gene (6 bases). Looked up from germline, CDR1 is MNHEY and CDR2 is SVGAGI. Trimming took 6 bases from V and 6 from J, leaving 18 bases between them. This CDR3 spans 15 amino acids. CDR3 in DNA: TGTGCCAGCAGGAGGGGGTCCGGATTGGGCAATGAGCAGTTCTTC. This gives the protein CASRRGSGLGNEQFF.

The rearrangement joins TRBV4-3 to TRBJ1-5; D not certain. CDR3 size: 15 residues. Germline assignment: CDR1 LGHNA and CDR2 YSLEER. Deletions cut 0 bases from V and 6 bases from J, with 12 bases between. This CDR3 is CASSQDGVGSQPQHF. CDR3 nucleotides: TGCGCCAGCAGCCAAGACGGGGTAGGGAGTCAGCCCCAGCATTTT.

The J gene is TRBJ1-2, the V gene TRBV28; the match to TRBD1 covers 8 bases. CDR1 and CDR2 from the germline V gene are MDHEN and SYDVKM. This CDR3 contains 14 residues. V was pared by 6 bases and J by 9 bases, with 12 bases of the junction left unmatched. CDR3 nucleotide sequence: TGTGCCAGCAGAACTGGACAGGGTACATCGAGCTACACCTTC. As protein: CASRTGQGTSSYTF.